One and the same sample provided the 10 T cell receptor beta chains below, sequenced in a study of post-analysis software for immune sequencing data. Antigen specificity for these receptors is unknown. General study results and limits: About five TRBV segments occurring more often in patients than controls included TRBV5-6, TRBV5-1 and TRBV20-1.

TCR beta cDNA libraries had unique molecular identifiers. Each CDR3 protein is one row after TCRdb ran MiXCR on the PCR reads. The sample yields around 710,000 distinct CDR3 sequences, 46% seen once. Sequenced input: blood. These receptors were taken from a girl aged 5-17 years with multiple sclerosis.

This clonotype was counted between two and nine times. The chain uses TRBV20-1 and TRBJ2-5; TRBD2 agrees at 7 bases. TRBJ2-7 matches the DNA end more closely, so the J call is doubtful. The CDR3 length is 15 residues. The germline V gene encodes CDR1 DFQATT and CDR2 SNEGSKA (reference sequence). The CDR3 spells CSASSPGGRAYEQYF. Here the CDR3 DNA reads TGCAGTGCTAGTTCCCCGGGAGGTAGGGCTTACGAGCAGTACTTC.

In nucleotides, the CDR3 is TGTGCCAGCAGCTTGACCGCGACTAGCGCATGGGGCAATGAGCAGTTCTTC. Encoded protein: CASSLTATSAWGNEQFF. The chain employs TRBV7-3 and TRBJ2-1; the match to TRBD2 covers 8 bases. Germline assignment: CDR1 SGHTA and CDR2 FQGTGA. J lost 6 bases, V lost 3 bases, and 13 bases had no gene match. This CDR3 comprises 17 residues.

This chain joins TRBV10-2 and TRBJ2-7; D remains unclear. CDR3 length: 15 residues. Germline CDR1 and CDR2: WSHSY and SAAADI. With 2 bases removed from V and 0 bases from J, the gap between germline ends came to 11 bases. The CDR3 protein is CASSEGQDTSYEQYF. The CDR3 coding sequence is TGCGCCAGCAGTGAGGGGCAGGATACCTCCTACGAGCAGTACTTC.

Only a few counts were recorded for this clonotype. J is TRBJ2-4 and V is TRBV7-3; possibly TRBD1 for D (5 bases). The germline V and J ends were trimmed by 5 bases and 12 bases, with 20 bases remaining between them. Germline V gene lookup returns CDR1 SGHTA and CDR2 FQGTGA. The CDR3 contains 14 residues. CDR3 DNA: TGTGCCAGCAGCCGCGATGGGGCGGCCCCCTCTCAGTACTTC. Translating gives CASSRDGAAPSQYF.

This clonotype has just a few counts. The gene calls are TRBV12-3 or TRBV12-4 and TRBJ2-3; 7 nucleotides agree with TRBD1. The CDR3 has 16 amino acids. J gave up 2 bases and V 5 bases, and 10 bases lay outside the gene matches. The CDR3 DNA follows: TGTGCCAGCAGTCTCGGCCGGGACAGCCTCACAGATACGCAGTATTTT. Its translation: CASSLGRDSLTDTQYF.

The gene calls are TRBV24-1 and TRBJ2-1, with D possibly matching TRBD1 (6 bases). The CDR3 loop spans 15 amino acids. Germline CDR1 reads KGHDR; CDR2 reads SFDVKD. The V and J ends lost 1 base and 13 bases respectively, with 19 bases between them. The CDR3 nucleotides read TGTGCCACCAGTGATTTTGAGGGGGACCCACCTTTTCAGTTCTTC. Translated: CATSDFEGDPPFQFF.

This clonotype occurred once. The V gene is TRBV6-5, the J gene TRBJ1-1; no reliable D call. Germline values: CDR1 MNHEY, CDR2 SVGAGI. CDR3 length equals 12 residues. V lost 8 bases and J 0 bases, leaving 7 bases between the germline ends. The CDR3 coding sequence is TGTGCCAGCGTTGGATTGAACACTGAAGCTTTCTTT. As protein: CASVGLNTEAFF.

The V call is TRBV5-6, the J call TRBJ1-2; 10 bases are a match to TRBD1. Germline V gives CDR1 SGHDT, CDR2 YYEEEE. V was clipped by 3 bases and J by 5 bases; unmatched bases: 4. This CDR3 region has 14 residues. CDR3 nucleotides: TGTGCCAGCAGCTGGGGACAGGGGAAATATGGCTACACCTTC. Its translation: CASSWGQGKYGYTF.

This rearrangement joins TRBV20-1 to TRBJ2-7, with 13 bases matching TRBD2. Germline V gene data show CDR1 as DFQATT and CDR2 as SNEGSKA (reference sequence). V was pared by 1 base and J by 7 bases, with 4 bases of the junction left unmatched. The CDR3 totals 14 residues. CDR3 sequence reads: CSARAWTSGSEQYF. In nucleotides, the CDR3 is TGCAGTGCTAGAGCCTGGACTAGCGGGAGTGAGCAGTACTTC.

The chain links TRBV29-1 to TRBJ2-5; the match to TRBD1 covers 7 bases. CDR3 length equals 14 residues. Looked up from germline, CDR1 is SQVTM and CDR2 is ANQGSEA. The V and J ends lost 4 bases and 4 bases, in that order; junction bases with no gene match: 9. CDR3 loop: CSVARQGHRETQYF. The CDR3 DNA reads as TGCAGCGTTGCCCGACAGGGTCACCGAGAGACCCAGTACTTC.